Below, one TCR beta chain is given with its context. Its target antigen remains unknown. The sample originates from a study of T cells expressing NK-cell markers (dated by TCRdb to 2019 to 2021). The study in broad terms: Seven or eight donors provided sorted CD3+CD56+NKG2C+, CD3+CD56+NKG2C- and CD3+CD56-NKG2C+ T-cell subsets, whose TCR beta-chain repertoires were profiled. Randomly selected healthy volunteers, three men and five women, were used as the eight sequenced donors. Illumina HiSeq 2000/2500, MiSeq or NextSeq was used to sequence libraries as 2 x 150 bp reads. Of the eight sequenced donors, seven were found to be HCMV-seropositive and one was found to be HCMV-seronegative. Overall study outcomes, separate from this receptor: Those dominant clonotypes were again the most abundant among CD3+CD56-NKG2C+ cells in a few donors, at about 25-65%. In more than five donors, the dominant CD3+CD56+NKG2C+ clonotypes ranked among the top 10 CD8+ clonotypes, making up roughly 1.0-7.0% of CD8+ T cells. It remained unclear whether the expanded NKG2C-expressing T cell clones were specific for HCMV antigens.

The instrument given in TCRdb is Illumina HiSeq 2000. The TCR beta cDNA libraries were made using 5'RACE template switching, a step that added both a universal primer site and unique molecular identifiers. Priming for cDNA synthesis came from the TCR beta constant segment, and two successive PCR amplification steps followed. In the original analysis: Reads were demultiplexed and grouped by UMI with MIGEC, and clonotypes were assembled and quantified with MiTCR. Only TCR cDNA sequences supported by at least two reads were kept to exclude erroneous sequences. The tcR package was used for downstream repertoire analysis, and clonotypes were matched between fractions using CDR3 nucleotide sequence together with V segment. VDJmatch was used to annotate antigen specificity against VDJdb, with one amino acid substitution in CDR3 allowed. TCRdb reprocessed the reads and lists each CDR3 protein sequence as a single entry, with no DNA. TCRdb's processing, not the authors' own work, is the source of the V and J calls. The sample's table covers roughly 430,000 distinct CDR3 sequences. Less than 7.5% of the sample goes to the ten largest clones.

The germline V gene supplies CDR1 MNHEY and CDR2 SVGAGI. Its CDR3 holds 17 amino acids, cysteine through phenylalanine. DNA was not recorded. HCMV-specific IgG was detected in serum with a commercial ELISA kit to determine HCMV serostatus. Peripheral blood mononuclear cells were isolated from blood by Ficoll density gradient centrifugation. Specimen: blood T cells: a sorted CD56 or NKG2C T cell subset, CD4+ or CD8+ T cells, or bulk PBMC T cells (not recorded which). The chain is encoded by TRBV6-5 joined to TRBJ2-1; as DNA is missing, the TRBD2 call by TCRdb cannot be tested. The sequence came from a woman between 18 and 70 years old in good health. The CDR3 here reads CASSSNQLAGVYNEQFF.